The following is a T cell receptor (beta chain) sequence with its context. V lost 4 bases and J lost 2; bases outside the gene matches: 7. The CDR3 extends over 16 amino acids. Germline V gene data show CDR1 as MNHEY and CDR2 as SVGAGI. The sample originates from a study of blood T cell repertoires in COVID-19. Sequenced by immunoSEQ multiplex PCR; TCRdb stores in-frame clones only, minus some. In the table there are 90,000 to 120,000 clones, 88% of which are singletons. The sequenced sample was peripheral blood. This sequence joins TRBV6-5 and TRBJ2-7; 11 bases are a match to TRBD1. The TCR sequence derives from a man in his fifties or sixties with active or convalescent COVID-19. The CDR3 reads CASSSTPGQGAYEQYF. DNA for the CDR3: TGTGCCAGCAGTTCAACTCCGGGACAGGGGGCCTACGAGCAGTACTTC.